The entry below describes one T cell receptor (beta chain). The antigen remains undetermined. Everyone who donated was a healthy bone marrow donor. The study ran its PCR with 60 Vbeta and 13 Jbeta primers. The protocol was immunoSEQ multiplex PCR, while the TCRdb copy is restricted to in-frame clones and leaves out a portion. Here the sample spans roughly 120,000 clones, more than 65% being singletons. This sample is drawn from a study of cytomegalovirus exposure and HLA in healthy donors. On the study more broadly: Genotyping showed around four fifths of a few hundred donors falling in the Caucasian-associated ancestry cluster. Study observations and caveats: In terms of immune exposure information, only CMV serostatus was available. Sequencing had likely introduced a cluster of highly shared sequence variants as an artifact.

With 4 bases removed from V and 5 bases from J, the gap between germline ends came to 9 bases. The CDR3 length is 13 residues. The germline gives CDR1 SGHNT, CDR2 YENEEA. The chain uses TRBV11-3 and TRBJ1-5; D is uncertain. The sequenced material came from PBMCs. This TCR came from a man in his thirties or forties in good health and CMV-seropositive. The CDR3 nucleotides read TGTGCCAGCAGCTCGGGGAGTTATCAGCCCCAGCATTTT. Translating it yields CASSSGSYQPQHF.